This T cell receptor (beta chain) was recovered during a study of beta chain features in type 1 diabetes. Overall study findings and caveats: Patients with type 1 diabetes showed fewer VDJ junction insertions and more deletions.

Expressed TCRB transcripts were sequenced because the entire RNA isolate underwent reverse transcription. Using immunoSEQ multiplex PCR, the repertoire was profiled, and TCRdb retains in-frame clones only, with some absent. Altogether under 950,000 clones are present, roughly 15% being singletons, with the ten largest covering 0.023%. CDR3 length equals 16 residues. Germline V lookup: CDR1 SGHRS, CDR2 YFSETQ. V was shortened by 0 bases and J by 0 bases, with 7 bases between the two germline ends. About this clone: Its antigen is unknown.

This clonotype originated in a woman between 18 and 29 years old in good health. Sequencing used naive CD4+ T cells from blood. The gene calls are TRBV5-1 and TRBJ2-6; no firm D call. The CDR3 loop reads CASSLDSVSGANVLTF. CDR3 DNA: TGCGCCAGCAGCTTGGACAGCGTCTCTGGGGCCAACGTCCTGACTTTC.